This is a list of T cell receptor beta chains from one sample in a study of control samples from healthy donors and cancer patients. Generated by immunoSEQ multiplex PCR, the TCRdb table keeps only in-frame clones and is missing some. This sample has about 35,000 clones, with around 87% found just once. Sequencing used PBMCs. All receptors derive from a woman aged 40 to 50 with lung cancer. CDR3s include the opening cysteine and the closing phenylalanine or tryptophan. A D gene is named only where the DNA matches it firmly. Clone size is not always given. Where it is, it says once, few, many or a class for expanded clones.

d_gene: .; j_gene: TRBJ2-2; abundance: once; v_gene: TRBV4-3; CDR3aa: CASSTSGTGELFF; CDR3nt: TGCGCCAGCAGCACCAGCGGCACCGGGGAGCTGTTTTTT
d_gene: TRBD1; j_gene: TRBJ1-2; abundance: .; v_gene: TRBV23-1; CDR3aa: CASSPGQGNGYGYTF; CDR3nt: TGCGCCAGCAGTCCGGGACAGGGGAATGGCTATGGCTACACCTTC
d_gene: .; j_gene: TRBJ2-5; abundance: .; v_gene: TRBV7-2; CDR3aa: CASSLRGIPETQYF; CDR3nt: TGTGCCAGCAGCTTACGTGGTATTCCAGAGACCCAGTACTTC
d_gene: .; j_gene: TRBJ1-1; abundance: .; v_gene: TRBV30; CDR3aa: CAWSREARGNTEAFF; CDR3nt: TGTGCCTGGAGCCGAGAAGCGCGGGGAAACACTGAAGCTTTCTTT
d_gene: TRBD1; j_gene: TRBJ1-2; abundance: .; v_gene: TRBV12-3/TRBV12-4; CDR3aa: CASTPGQGYGYTF; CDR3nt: TGTGCCAGCACCCCGGGACAGGGCTATGGCTACACCTTC
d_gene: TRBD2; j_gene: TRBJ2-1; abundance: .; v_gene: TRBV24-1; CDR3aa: CATSDLGAGRGNEQFF; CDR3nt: TGTGCCACCAGTGATTTAGGGGCGGGGAGGGGAAATGAGCAGTTCTTC
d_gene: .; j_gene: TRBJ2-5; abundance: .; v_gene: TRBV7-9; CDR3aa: CASSSRPASQETQYF; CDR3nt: TGTGCCAGCAGCTCACGGCCGGCCTCCCAAGAGACCCAGTACTTC
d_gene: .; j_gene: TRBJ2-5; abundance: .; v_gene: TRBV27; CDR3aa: CASSFGVGSPQYF; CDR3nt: TGTGCCAGTAGTTTCGGGGTTGGGTCGCCCCAGTACTTC
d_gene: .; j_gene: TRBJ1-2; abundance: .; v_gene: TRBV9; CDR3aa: CASSATLQGDKGYTF; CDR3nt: TGTGCCAGCAGCGCCACTTTACAGGGAGATAAGGGCTACACCTTC
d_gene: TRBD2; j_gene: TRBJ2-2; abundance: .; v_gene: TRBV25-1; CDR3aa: CASSHGGKNTGELFF; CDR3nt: TGTGCCAGCAGCCACGGGGGGAAGAACACCGGGGAGCTGTTTTTT
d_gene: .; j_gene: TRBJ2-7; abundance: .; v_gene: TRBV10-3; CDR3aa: CAISDWYEQYF; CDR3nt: TGTGCCATCAGTGACTGGTACGAGCAGTACTTC
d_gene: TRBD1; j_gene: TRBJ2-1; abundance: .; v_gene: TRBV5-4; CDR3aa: CASSRRAGGYNEQFF; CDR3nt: TGTGCCAGCAGCAGAAGGGCAGGGGGCTACAATGAGCAGTTCTTC
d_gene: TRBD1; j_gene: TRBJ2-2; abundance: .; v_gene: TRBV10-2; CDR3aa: CASSEFDRATGELFF; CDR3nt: TGCGCCAGCAGTGAGTTCGACAGGGCCACCGGGGAGCTGTTTTTT
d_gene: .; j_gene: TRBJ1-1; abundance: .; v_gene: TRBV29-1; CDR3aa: CSAFLGTEAFF; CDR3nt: TGCAGCGCATTCCTGGGCACTGAAGCTTTCTTT
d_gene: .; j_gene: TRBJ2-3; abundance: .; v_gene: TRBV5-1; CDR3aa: CASSLTGRTDTDTQYF; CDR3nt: TGCGCCAGCAGCTTGACAGGGAGGACCGACACAGATACGCAGTATTTT
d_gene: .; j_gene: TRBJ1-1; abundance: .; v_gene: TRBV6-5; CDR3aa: CASSSITEAFF; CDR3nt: TGTGCCAGCAGTTCGATCACTGAAGCTTTCTTT
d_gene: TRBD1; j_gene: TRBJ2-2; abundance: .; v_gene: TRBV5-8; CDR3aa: CASSFDRGRRRGELFF; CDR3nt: TGTGCCAGCAGCTTCGACAGGGGGCGCAGGAGGGGGGAGCTGTTTTTT
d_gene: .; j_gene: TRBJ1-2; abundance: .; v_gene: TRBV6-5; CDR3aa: CASIGGAGGYTF; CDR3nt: TGTGCCAGCATTGGGGGCGCTGGGGGCTACACCTTC
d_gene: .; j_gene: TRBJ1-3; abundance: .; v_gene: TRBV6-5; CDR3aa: CASSYFSGNTIYF; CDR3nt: TGTGCCAGCAGTTATTTCTCTGGAAACACCATATATTTT
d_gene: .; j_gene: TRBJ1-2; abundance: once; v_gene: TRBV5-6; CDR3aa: CASSLALQGFYGYTF; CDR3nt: TGTGCCAGCAGCTTGGCGTTGCAGGGCTTCTATGGCTACACCTTC
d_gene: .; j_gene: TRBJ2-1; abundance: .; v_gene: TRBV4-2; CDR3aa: CASSQAGGDNEQFF; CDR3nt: TGTGCCAGCAGCCAAGCAGGCGGGGACAATGAGCAGTTCTTC
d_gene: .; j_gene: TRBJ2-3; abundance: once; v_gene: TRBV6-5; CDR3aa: CASSYVNTDTQYF; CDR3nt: TGTGCCAGCAGTTACGTTAACACAGATACGCAGTATTTT
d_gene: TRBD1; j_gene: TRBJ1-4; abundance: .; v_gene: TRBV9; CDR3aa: CASSAQTGGGYEKLFF; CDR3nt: TGTGCCAGCAGCGCCCAGACAGGGGGCGGTTATGAAAAACTGTTTTTT
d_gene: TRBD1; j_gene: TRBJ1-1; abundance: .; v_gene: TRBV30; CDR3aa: CAWTQGATEAFF; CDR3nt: TGTGCCTGGACTCAGGGGGCTACTGAAGCTTTCTTT
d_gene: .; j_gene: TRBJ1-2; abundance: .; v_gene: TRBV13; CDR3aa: CASSPRTAFYGYTF; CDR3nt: TGTGCCAGCAGCCCCCGTACTGCCTTCTATGGCTACACCTTC
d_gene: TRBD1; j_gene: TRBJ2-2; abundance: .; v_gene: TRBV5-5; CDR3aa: CASSSKDRGNTGELFF; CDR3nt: TGTGCCAGCAGCTCTAAGGACAGGGGGAACACCGGGGAGCTGTTTTTT
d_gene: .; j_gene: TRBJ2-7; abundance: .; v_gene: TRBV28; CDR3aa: CASSSEPYEQYF; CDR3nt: TGTGCCAGCAGTTCAGAACCCTACGAGCAGTACTTC
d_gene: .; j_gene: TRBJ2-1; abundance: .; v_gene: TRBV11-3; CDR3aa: CASSLVIYNEQFF; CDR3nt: TGTGCCAGCAGCCTAGTCATCTACAATGAGCAGTTCTTC
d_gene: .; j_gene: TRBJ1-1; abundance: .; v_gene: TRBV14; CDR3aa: CASSQIVKEAEAFF; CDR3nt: TGTGCCAGCAGCCAAATAGTAAAGGAAGCTGAAGCTTTCTTT
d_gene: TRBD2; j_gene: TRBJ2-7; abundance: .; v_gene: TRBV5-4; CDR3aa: CASSTYGGSSYEQYF; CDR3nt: TGTGCCAGCAGCACTTACGGCGGGAGCTCCTACGAGCAGTACTTC
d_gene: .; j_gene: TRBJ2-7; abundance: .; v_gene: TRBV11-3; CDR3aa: CASSLGHEQYF; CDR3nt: TGTGCCAGCAGCTTGGGTCACGAGCAGTACTTC
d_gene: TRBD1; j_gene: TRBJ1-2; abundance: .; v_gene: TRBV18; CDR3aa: CASSPEDRPINYGYTF; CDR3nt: TGTGCCAGCTCACCGGAGGACAGGCCAATAAACTATGGCTACACCTTC